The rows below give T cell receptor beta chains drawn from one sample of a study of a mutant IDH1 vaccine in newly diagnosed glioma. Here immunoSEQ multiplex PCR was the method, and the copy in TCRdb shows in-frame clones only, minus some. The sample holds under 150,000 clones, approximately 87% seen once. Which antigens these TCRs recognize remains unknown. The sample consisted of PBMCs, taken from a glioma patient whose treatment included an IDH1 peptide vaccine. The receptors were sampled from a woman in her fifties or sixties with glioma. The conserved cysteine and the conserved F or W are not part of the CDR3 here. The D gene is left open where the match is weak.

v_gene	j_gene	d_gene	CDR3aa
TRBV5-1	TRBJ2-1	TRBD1	ASSLAGTGVLYNEQF
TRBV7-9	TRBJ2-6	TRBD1	ASSSLAQGDSGANVLT
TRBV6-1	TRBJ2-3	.	ASSGPSSFSTDTQY
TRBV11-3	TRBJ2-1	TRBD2	ASSLEAGDYNEQF
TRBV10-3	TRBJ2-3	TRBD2	AISTTSGRGDTQY
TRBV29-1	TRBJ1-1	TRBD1	SAVKGGTVNTEAF
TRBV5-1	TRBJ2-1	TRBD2	ASRRTSGIHYNEQF
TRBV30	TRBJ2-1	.	AWSRENEQF
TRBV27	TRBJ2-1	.	ASSAGSYNEQF
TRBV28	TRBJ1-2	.	ASSLQGLTTVMLT
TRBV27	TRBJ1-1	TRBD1	ASSLSGDSSEAF
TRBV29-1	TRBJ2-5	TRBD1	SVDGTGNTETQY
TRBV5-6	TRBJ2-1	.	ASSFWGVSYNEQF
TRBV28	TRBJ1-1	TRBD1	ASSSGTANTEAF
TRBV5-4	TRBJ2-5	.	ASSLQETQY
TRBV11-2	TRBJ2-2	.	ASSSPAGRTGELF
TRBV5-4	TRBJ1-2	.	ASSFDNYGYT
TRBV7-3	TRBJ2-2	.	ASSSINSDTGELF
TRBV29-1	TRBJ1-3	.	SVESQGNGNTIY
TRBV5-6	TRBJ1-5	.	ASSFGIVSNQPQH
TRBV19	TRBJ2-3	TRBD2	ASSIVSGRGTDTQY
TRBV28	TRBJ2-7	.	ASATGISGEQY
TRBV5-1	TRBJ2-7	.	ASSLPGAYEQY
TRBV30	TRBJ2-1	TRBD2	AWSFGTSLMGRQF
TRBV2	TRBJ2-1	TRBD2	ASGTSAYNEQF
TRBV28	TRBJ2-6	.	ASRGGSSGANVLT
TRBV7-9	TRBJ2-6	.	ASRSRTAVSGANVLT
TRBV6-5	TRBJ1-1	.	ASRNQGFSEAF
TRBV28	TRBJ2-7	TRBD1	ASSPPDRGEQY
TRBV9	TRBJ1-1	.	ASSVDTFGAEAF
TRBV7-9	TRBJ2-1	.	ASSLYPGGSYNEQF
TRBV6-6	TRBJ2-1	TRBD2	ASRDLAGGPNEQF
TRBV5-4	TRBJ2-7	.	ASSLDGPLEQY
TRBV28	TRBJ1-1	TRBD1	ATASTGRAEAF
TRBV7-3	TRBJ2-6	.	ASSPPGAGANVLT
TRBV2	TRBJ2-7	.	ASAGAGHSYEQY
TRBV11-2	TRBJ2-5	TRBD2	ASSLGTSGREETQY
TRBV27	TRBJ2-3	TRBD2	ASSSQREGRTDTQY
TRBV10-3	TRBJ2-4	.	AIRDSGAKNIQY